Given below is one TCR beta chain in context. Its antigen target is currently unknown. No quality values exist for individual bases; no much larger clone is one base distant. This entry is derived from a study of T cells after posttransplantation cyclophosphamide (dated by TCRdb to between 2015 and 2016). Some background on the complete study: The study tracked T cell repertoire reconstitution by TRB sequencing after myeloablative bone marrow transplantation using posttransplantation cyclophosphamide as GVHD prophylaxis. TRA and TRB clonality were tightly correlated in eight to ten samples, so subsequent TCR analyses focused on TRB only. Up to 3 additional blood samples from 2 to 5.2 years after transplant were also TRB-sequenced in 3 patients, as was pretransplant blood from 4 patients. Public TRB sequences were searched against a database of over 3,000 sequences associated with responses to pathogens, tumor antigens, self-antigens and alloantigens. Antigen receptor sequencing was done on samples from about 38 PTCy-treated patients and from under 20 related bone marrow donors of those patients. Blood from all 34 PTCy patients who had 1-year posttransplant specimens underwent TRB sequencing.

The paper's findings and limits, for the study overall: The TRB repertoires of T cells infiltrating skin or GI tract showed only limited overlap with the TRB repertoires of T cells in blood. At 1-2 months, donor-recipient similarity was low but rose over the first year, and the later blood repertoires were often dominated by donor CD8+ memory clones. Across the roughly 48 patients, TRB clonality was highly associated with recipient CMV seropositivity and CMV reactivation, and diversity with PTCy was similar to that in the CNI/methotrexate controls.

Peripheral blood samples were provided by related bone marrow donors on the day of marrow donation. Viable CD3+CD4+ or CD3+CD8+ cells that were CCR7+CD45RA+CD45RO-CD95-CD27+CD28+ were defined as naive T cells. Peripheral blood and bone marrow mononuclear cells were isolated by Ficoll-Hypaque density centrifugation and cryopreserved. FACS on a FACSAria II was used to sort CD4+ and CD8+ T cells, including the naive and memory subsets. There are 13 amino acids in the CDR3, from cysteine to phenylalanine inclusive. The only DNA kept is the CDR3, 39 bases in frame from the first base. CDR1 and CDR2, looked up from the germline V gene (reference sequence), are MNHEY and SMNVEV. The V and J ends are trimmed by 5 bases and 0 bases, leaving 5 bases between them. Genomic DNA was the input for TRB sequencing, which was run either with the immunoSEQ assay at survey resolution or with the hsTCRB kit. In the source study's methods: Initial read processing used immunoSEQ software, and repertoire analyses used the LymphoSeq R package. Clonality was calculated as 1 minus normalized Shannon entropy, and the Gini coefficient was also calculated for each TRB dataset. Phenotypes of unsorted samples were inferred by mapping TRB sequences from sorted subsets of the recipient or donor onto unsorted samples of the same recipient. TCRdb carries this immuneACCESS record with in-frame sequences only. Its versions omit some clonotypes, under half of them owing to an unresolved V gene in the studies checked, with the rest unexplained. V, J and clone size derive from that table, while D and trimming were established from the DNA sequence. For this sample the table gives nearly 3,500 clones, of which nearly 97% were detected only once. The ten largest clones represent more than 0.9% of the sample.

Sequenced sample: naive CD8+ T cells sorted from PBMCs. The TCR was taken from a woman aged 45 to 65 in good health and a related stem cell transplant donor. This receptor chain uses TRBV27 and TRBJ2-1, with no confident D gene call. The CDR3 region has the sequence CASSPGSYNEQFF. The sequence in DNA is TGTGCCAGCAGTCCGGGCTCCTACAATGAGCAGTTCTTC.